Many counts were recorded for the clone carrying this TCR beta chain. Its antigen is still unknown. These data are taken from a study of CD8 T cells in ankylosing spondylitis. Study outcomes and limitations: A TCR beta motif made of fewer than 10 highly homologous variants seemed typical of ankylosing spondylitis blood. Reportedly, matched ankylosing spondylitis synovial fluid was significantly enriched for disease-linked clones.

Each CDR3 protein is one row after TCRdb ran MiXCR on the 5' RACE reads. This table has 500,000 or so distinct CDR3 sequences, less than 6% appearing once. This CDR3 contains 13 residues. V was trimmed by 3 bases and J by 4 bases, leaving 9 bases between them. The chain combines TRBV12-3 or TRBV12-4 with TRBJ1-1; D ambiguous. This sequence was found in a male donor with ankylosing spondylitis. The source material was blood, either unsorted or a sorted T cell fraction (not recorded which). This chain's CDR3 is CASSFGVLTEAFF. CDR3 bases: TGTGCCAGCAGTTTCGGGGTTCTCACTGAAGCTTTCTTT.